What follows describes a single T cell receptor (beta chain). Its antigen is as yet unknown. This specimen belongs to a study of cytomegalovirus exposure and HLA in healthy donors. With 60 Vbeta and 13 Jbeta primers, the PCR was carried out. As originally analysed: About 12 million of the roughly 80 million unique TCR beta chains counted in a later analysis were shared. This table comes from immunoSEQ multiplex PCR, and its TCRdb copy is limited to in-frame clones, with some not included. D and trimming come from the DNA, and the V and J calls and clone size come from that table. The table lists about 92,000 clones, roughly 80% of them singletons. The CDR3 is 18 amino acids. Deletions cut 7 bases from V and 7 bases from J, with 29 bases between. Per the germline V gene, CDR1 is MDHEN and CDR2 is SYDVKM. Regarding the study as a whole: Later, an analysis found that common viral pathogens appeared to be linked with several of the most significant clusters.

The clonotype originates from a girl aged 2 to 9 in good health and CMV-seropositive. The rearrangement uses TRBV28 and TRBJ1-5; perhaps TRBD1 as D (5 bases). The sequenced material came from PBMCs. This CDR3 reads CASTDDSEGSFRGQPQHF. The CDR3, as DNA: TGTGCCAGCACCGATGACAGCGAAGGGTCCTTTAGGGGACAGCCCCAGCATTTT.